The clone carrying this TCR beta chain was found a few times. No antigen is known for it. The sample originates from a study of T cell repertoires in cytomegalovirus infection. About the study: Selected CMV epitopes included recently identified HLA-C-restricted ones as well as well-studied HLA-B-restricted ones. Matching HLA type, along with CMV infection, was indicated by public TCR beta signatures. Study findings and constraints: Ex vivo, HLA-C-restricted CMV-specific TCR beta clonotypes prevailed over the rest of the response. Summed public TCR beta family frequency identified CMV carriers bearing the relevant HLA.

The germline V and J ends were trimmed by 5 bases and 5 bases, with 17 bases remaining between them. Germline V CDR1 and CDR2: LNHDA, SQIVND (reference sequence). CDR3 size: 15 residues. A single record per CDR3 protein comes from TCRdb applying MiXCR to the reads. The data show just under 500,000 distinct CDR3 sequences, about 33% seen once. This clonotype was obtained from a human donor in good health (CMV status not recorded). Some clones in this sample may be carry-over from other donors' samples. The specimen comprised cultured PBMCs, sampled from culture after CMV antigen stimulation. The chain joins TRBV19 to TRBJ2-3; TRBD2 might be the D (5 bases). DNA of the CDR3: TGTGCCAGTAGTTTCCCCCGGGGAGCAGGAGATACGCAGTATTTT. Its protein is CASSFPRGAGDTQYF. The complete variable domain, with remaining parts taken from reference TRBV19 and TRBJ2-3, reads DGGITQSPKYLFRKEGQNVTLSCEQNLNHDAMYWYRQDPGQGLRLIYYSQIVNDFQKGDIAEGYSVSREKKESFPLTVTSAQKNPTAFYLCASSFPRGAGDTQYFGPGTRLTVL.